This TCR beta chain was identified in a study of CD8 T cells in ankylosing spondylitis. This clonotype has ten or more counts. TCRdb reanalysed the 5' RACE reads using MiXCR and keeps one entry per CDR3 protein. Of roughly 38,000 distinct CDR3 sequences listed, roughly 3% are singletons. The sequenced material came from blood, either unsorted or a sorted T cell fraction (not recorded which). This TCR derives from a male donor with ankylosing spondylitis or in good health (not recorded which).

The CDR3 DNA reads TGTGCCAGCAGCGCGGGACTTAACACAGATACGCAGTATTTT. Amino acid sequence: CASSAGLNTDTQYF. The chain carries TRBV9 and TRBJ2-3, with D perhaps matching TRBD2 (6 bases). The CDR3 consists of 14 residues. The ends were cut back, 3 bases at V and 2 bases at J, with 10 bases in the middle. The V gene's germline CDR1 is SGDLS and CDR2 YYNGEE.